This T cell receptor beta chain stems from a study of blood T cell repertoires in COVID-19. Study in general: The samples span acute and convalescent COVID-19 from the United States, Italy and Spain. Sources were T cells, B-cell-depleted T cells, or PBMCs; the material itself was cDNA or gDNA.

Germline CDR1 MGHDK, CDR2 SYGVNS. Trimming removed 6 bases at V and 1 base at J, with 9 bases between. This CDR3 has 14 residues. Under the authors' procedure: How many nucleated cells were present was estimated from reference gene primer amplification. The assay was immunoSEQ multiplex PCR, and TCRdb's table has in-frame clones only and misses some. Clone size and V and J calls were adopted from that table, with D and trimming inferred from the DNA. The sample has 55,000 to 75,000 clones; 70% to 80% are singletons. Sequencing used peripheral blood. V gene TRBV25-1 combines with J gene TRBJ2-2, with a weak D call TRBD2 (5 bases). The TCR comes from a human donor in a cohort sampled during active COVID-19. DNA for the CDR3: TGTGCCAGCAGACCCAGCGGGAACACCGGGGAGCTGTTTTTT. Translation: CASRPSGNTGELFF.